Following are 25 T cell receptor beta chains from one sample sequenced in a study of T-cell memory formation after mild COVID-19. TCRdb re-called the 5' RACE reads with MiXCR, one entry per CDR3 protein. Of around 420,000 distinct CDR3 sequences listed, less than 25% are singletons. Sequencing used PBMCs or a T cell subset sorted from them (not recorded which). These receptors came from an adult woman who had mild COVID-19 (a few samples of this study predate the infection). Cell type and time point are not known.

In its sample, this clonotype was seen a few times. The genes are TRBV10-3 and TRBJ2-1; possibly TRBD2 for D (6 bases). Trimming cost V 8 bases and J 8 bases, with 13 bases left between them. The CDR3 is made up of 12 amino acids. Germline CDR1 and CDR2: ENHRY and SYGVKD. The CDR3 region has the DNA TGTGCCATCGGACCAGCTAGCGATGAGCAGTTCTTC. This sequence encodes CAIGPASDEQFF.

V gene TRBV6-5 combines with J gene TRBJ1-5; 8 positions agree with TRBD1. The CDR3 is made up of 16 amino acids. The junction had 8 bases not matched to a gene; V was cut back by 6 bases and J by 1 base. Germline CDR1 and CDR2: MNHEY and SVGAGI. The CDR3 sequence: CASSLSGQGSNQPQHF. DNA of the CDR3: TGTGCCAGCAGCCTCTCCGGACAGGGCAGCAATCAGCCCCAGCATTTT.

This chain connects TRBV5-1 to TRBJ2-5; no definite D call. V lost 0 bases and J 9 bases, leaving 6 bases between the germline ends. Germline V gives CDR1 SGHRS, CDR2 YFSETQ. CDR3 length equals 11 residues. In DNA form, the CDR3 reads TGCGCCAGCAGCTTGGATACATCCCAGTACTTC. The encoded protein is CASSLDTSQYF.

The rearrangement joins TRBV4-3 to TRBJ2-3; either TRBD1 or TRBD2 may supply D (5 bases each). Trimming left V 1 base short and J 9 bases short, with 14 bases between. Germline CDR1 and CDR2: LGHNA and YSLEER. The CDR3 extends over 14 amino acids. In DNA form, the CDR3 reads TGCGCCAGCAGCCAAGTGAGATATGAGGGGACGCAGTATTTT. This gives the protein CASSQVRYEGTQYF.

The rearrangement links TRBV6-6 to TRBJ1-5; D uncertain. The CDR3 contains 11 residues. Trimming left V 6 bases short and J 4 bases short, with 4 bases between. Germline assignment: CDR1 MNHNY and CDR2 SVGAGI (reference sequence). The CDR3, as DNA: TGTGCCAGCAGCTCTAATCAGCCCCAGCATTTT. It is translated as CASSSNQPQHF.

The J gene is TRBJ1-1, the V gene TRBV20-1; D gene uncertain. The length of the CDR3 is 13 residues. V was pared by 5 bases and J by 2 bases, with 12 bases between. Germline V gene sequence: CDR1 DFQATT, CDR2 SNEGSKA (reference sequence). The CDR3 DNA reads TGCAGTGCTGGTAGGACGCCCAACACTGAAGCTTTCTTT. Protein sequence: CSAGRTPNTEAFF.

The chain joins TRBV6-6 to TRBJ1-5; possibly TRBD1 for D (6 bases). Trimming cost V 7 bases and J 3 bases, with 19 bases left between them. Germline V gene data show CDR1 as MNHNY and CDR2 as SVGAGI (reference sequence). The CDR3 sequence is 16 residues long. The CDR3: CASTPQGPPFNQPQHF. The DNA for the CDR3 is TGTGCCAGCACCCCTCAGGGGCCCCCGTTCAATCAGCCCCAGCATTTT.

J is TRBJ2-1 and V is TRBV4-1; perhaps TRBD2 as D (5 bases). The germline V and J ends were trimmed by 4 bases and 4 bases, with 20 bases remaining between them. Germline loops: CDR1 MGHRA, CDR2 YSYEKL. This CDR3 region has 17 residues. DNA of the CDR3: TGCGCCAGCAGCCGTGCGGGCCCCAAGGGAGCTTACAATGAGCAGTTCTTC. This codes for CASSRAGPKGAYNEQFF.

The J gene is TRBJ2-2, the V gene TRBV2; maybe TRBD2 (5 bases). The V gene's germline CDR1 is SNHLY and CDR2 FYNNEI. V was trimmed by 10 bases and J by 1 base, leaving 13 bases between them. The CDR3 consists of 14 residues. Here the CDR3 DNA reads TGTGCCACCAACAAGGACTGGAACACCGGGGAGCTGTTTTTT. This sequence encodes CATNKDWNTGELFF.

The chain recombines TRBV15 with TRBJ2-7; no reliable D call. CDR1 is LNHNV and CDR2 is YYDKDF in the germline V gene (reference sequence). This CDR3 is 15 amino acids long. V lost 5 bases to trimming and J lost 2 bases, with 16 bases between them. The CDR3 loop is CATSLSSVQTYEQYF. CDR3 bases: TGTGCCACCAGCCTGTCTTCGGTCCAGACCTACGAGCAGTACTTC.

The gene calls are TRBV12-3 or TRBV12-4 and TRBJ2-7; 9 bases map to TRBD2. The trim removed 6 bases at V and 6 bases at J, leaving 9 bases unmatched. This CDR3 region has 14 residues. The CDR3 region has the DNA TGTGCCAGCAGGGCTATGCGGGAGGGCCTCGAGCAGTACTTC. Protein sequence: CASRAMREGLEQYF.

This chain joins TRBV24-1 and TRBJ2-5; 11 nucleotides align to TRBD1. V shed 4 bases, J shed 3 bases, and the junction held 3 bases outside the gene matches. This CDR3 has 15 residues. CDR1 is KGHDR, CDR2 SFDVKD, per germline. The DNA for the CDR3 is TGTGCCACCAGTGACCGGACAGGGGGCGAAGAGACCCAGTACTTC. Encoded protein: CATSDRTGGEETQYF.

CDR3 nucleotides: TGCGCCAGCAGCTTGCCGACAGCCTCTGGAAACACCATATATTTT. It encodes CASSLPTASGNTIYF. V gene TRBV5-1 combines with J gene TRBJ1-3; tentative D call: TRBD1 (5 bases). Per the germline V gene, CDR1 is SGHRS and CDR2 is YFSETQ. The V gene lost 1 base and the J gene lost 0 bases, with 8 bases spanning the gap. This CDR3 is built from 15 residues.

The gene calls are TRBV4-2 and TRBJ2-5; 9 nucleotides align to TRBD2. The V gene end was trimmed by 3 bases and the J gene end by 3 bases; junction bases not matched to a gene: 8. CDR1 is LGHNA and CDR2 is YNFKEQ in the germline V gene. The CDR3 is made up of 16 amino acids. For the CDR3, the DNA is TGTGCCAGCAGCCATCCCGGGGCTAGCGGGGAAGAGACCCAGTACTTC. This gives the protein CASSHPGASGEETQYF.

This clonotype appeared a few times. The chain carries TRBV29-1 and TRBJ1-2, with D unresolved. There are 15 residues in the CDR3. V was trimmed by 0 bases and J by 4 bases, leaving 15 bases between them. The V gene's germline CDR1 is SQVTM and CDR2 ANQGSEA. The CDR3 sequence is CSVEDLPASFYGYTF. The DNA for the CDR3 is TGCAGCGTTGAAGATCTGCCTGCGAGTTTCTATGGCTACACCTTC.

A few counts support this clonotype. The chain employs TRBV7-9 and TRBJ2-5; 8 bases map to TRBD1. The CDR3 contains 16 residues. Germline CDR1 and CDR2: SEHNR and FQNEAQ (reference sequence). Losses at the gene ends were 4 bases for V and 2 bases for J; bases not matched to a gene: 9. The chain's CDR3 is CASSSQGARRQETQYF. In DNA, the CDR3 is TGTGCCAGCAGCTCCCAGGGGGCGCGGAGGCAAGAGACCCAGTACTTC.

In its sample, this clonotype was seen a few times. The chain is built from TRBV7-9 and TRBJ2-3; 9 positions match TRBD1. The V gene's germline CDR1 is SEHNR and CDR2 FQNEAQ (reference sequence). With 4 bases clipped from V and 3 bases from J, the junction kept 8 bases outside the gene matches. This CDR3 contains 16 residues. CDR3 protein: CASSSGTGLGTDTQYF. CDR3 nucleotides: TGTGCCAGCAGCTCGGGGACAGGGCTTGGGACAGATACGCAGTATTTT.

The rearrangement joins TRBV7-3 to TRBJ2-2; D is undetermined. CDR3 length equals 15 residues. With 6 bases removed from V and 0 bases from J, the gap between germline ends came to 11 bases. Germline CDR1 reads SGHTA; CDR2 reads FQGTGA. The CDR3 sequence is CASRTGPTNTGELFF. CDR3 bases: TGTGCCAGCAGAACCGGGCCGACGAACACCGGGGAGCTGTTTTTT.

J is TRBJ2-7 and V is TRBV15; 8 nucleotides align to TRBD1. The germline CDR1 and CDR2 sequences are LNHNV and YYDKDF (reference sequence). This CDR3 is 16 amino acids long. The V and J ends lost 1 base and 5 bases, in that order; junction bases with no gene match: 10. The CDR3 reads CATSRVGTGGSHEQYF. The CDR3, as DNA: TGTGCCACCAGCAGAGTCGGAACAGGGGGGTCCCACGAGCAGTACTTC.

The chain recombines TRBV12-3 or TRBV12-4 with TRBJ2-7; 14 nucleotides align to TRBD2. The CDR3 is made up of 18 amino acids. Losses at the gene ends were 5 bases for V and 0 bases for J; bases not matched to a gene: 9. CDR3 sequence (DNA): TGTGCCAGCAGTCCGGGACTAGCGGGAGCCGTCCACTCCTACGAGCAGTACTTC. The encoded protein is CASSPGLAGAVHSYEQYF.

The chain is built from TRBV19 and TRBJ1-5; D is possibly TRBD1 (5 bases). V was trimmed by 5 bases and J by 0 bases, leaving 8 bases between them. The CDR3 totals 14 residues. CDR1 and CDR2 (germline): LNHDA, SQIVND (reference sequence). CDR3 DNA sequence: TGTGCCAGTAGTCTCAGGGATAGCAATCAGCCCCAGCATTTT. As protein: CASSLRDSNQPQHF.

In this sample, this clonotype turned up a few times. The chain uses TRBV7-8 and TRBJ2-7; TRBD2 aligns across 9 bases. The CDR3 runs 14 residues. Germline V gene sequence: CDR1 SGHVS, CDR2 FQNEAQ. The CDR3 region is CESRLAVNSYEQYF. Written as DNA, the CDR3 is TGTGAAAGCCGACTAGCGGTAAACTCCTACGAGCAGTACTTC.

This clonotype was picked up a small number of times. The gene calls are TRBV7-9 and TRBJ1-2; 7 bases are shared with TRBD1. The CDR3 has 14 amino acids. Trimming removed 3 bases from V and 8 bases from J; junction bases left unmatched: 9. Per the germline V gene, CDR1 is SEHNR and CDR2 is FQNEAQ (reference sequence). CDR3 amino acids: CASSLSYRGEGYTF. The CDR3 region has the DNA TGTGCCAGCAGCTTGAGCTACAGGGGAGAAGGCTACACCTTC.

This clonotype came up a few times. CDR3 region: CATSRDGGPDTGELFF. DNA for the CDR3: TGTGCCACCAGCAGAGATGGTGGGCCCGACACCGGGGAGCTGTTTTTT. The rearrangement links TRBV15 to TRBJ2-2; D not resolved. V was clipped by 0 bases and J by 3 bases, with 11 bases between them. CDR3 length: 16 residues. CDR1 is LNHNV and CDR2 is YYDKDF in the germline V gene (reference sequence).

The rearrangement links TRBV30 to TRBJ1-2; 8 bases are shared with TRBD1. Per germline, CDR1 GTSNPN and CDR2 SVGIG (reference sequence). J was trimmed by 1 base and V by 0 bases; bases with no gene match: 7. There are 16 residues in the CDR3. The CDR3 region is CAWSVKYRGDNYGYTF. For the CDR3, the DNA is TGTGCCTGGAGTGTCAAGTACAGGGGGGATAACTATGGCTACACCTTC.